This T cell receptor (beta chain) was identified during a study of T cell responses to AZD1222 COVID-19 vaccine. General study results and limits: Repertoires were obtained only post-peak T cell response. The study found Spike-specific TCR breadth and depth rose after two AZD1222 doses. Nearly half of spike-specific TCRs reportedly go after variant regions that carry no mutations.

Clones were read by immunoSEQ multiplex PCR, and TCRdb kept only the in-frame ones, dropping some. The sample gives about 180,000 clones, roughly 88% of which show up once; roughly 11% is in the top ten. Analysis merged second doses at about 4 or about 12 weeks. A word on this clone: The target antigen is unknown.

This TCR derives from an adult who received the AZD1222 COVID-19 vaccine. This specimen consisted of peripheral blood, obtained 28 days after the second AZD1222 dose.

The CDR3 protein is CASSYAGLNQPQHF. The CDR3 coding sequence is TGTGCCAGCAGTTACGCAGGCTTGAATCAGCCCCAGCATTTT. The rearrangement links TRBV6-6 to TRBJ1-5; D not certain. The V and J ends lost 2 bases and 4 bases respectively, with 9 bases between them. There are 14 residues in the CDR3. Looked up from germline, CDR1 is MNHNY and CDR2 is SVGAGI (reference sequence).